One and the same sample provided the 24 T cell receptor beta chains below, sequenced in a study of a mutant IDH1 vaccine in newly diagnosed glioma. No cognate antigen is known for these TCRs. The time point is: week 35, safety follow-up. Every vaccination contained 300 ug of the mutant IDH1 20-mer peptide and was paired with topical imiquimod. Sequencing was performed with immunoSEQ multiplex PCR; in TCRdb, only in-frame clones are kept and a portion is missing. The data contain some 60,000 clones, approximately 87% of them singletons. Sample: PBMCs, taken from a glioma patient whose treatment included an IDH1 peptide vaccine. The receptors shown here come from a man aged 40-49 years with glioma.

This clone was seen only a few times. V is TRBV6-5 and J is TRBJ1-5; D possibly corresponds to TRBD1 (5 bases). Germline V gene lookup returns CDR1 MNHEY and CDR2 SVGAGI. The V and J ends lost 0 bases and 6 bases respectively, with 12 bases between them. CDR3 size: 15 residues. CDR3 coding DNA: TGTGCCAGCAGTTACTCGGGGTTTGGGGGTCAGCCCCAGCATTTT. Translation: CASSYSGFGGQPQHF.

The chain links TRBV5-1 to TRBJ2-5; 7 bases are shared with TRBD1. With V trimmed by 0 bases and J by 3 bases, 2 bases remained unmatched. CDR1 and CDR2 from the germline V gene are SGHRS and YFSETQ. CDR3 length: 14 residues. The CDR3 sequence: CASSLGQGEETQYF. CDR3 DNA: TGCGCCAGCAGCTTGGGACAGGGAGAAGAGACCCAGTACTTC.

The gene calls are TRBV1 and TRBJ2-7; the tabulated D call, TRBD2, remains unverified against the DNA. TRBV1 is a pseudogene. CDR3 size: 15 residues. The chain's CDR3 is CTTPKGSGRGYEQYF. The CDR3 coding sequence is TGCACCACCCCCAAGGGTAGCGGGAGGGGCTACGAGCAGTACTTC.

CDR3 DNA: TGTGCCAGCAGCTGGGTGCGTTCGGATGGCTACACCTTC. This encodes CASSWVRSDGYTF. The rearrangement joins TRBV5-4 to TRBJ1-2; D remains ambiguous. This CDR3 has 13 residues. The V and J ends lost 3 bases and 6 bases respectively, with 12 bases between them. In germline, CDR1 is SGHNT, CDR2 YYREEE (reference sequence). Drawing the rest from reference TRBV5-4 and TRBJ1-2, the complete variable domain is ETGVTQSPTHLIKTRGQQVTLRCSSQSGHNTVSWYQQALGQGPQFIFQYYREEENGRGNFPPRFSGLQFPNYSSELNVNALELDDSALYLCASSWVRSDGYTFGSGTRLTVV.

This chain joins TRBV19 and TRBJ2-6; 9 bases fit TRBD1. Germline trimming cut 2 bases from V and 0 bases from J; bases unmatched to any gene: 8. Germline assignment: CDR1 LNHDA and CDR2 SQIVND (reference sequence). CDR3 length equals 19 residues. The CDR3 region has the DNA TGTGCCAGTAGTATACTACCGGGACAGGGAGACTCTGGGGCCAACGTCCTGACTTTC. It is translated as CASSILPGQGDSGANVLTF.

This clone has just one count. This chain uses TRBV5-1 with TRBJ2-5; 9 nucleotides match TRBD1. This CDR3 is 15 amino acids long. V dropped 3 bases and J dropped 5; count of bases not matched to a gene: 8. The germline V gene has CDR1 SGHRS and CDR2 YFSETQ. CDR3 DNA sequence: TGCGCCAGCAGCTCTTTGACAGGGGGAGGGGAGACCCAGTACTTC. It translates to CASSSLTGGGETQYF.

In this sample, this clone turned up a few times. This rearrangement joins TRBV19 to TRBJ1-5; D unclear. CDR3 length: 15 residues. CDR1 LNHDA and CDR2 SQIVND come from the germline V gene (reference sequence). The V end lost 3 bases, the J end lost 5 bases, and 14 bases lay between the germline ends. As DNA, the CDR3 is TGTGCCAGTAGTATCCCGGGGTTGAGCGATCAGCCCCAGCATTTT. It translates to CASSIPGLSDQPQHF.

In this sample, this clone turned up once. The chain combines TRBV6-5 with TRBJ2-1; TRBD2 aligns across 7 bases. The CDR3 covers 16 residues. CDR1 is MNHEY and CDR2 is SVGAGI in the germline V gene. J was trimmed by 7 bases and V by 4 bases; bases with no gene match: 13. CDR3 amino acids: CASSSRWAGVKNEQFF. In nucleotides, the CDR3 is TGTGCCAGCAGTTCCCGGTGGGCGGGAGTGAAAAATGAGCAGTTCTTC.

Only one count was recorded for this clone. The chain links TRBV5-1 to TRBJ2-3; D is perhaps TRBD2 (5 bases). V lost 2 bases to trimming and J lost 5 bases, with 12 bases between them. Germline-derived CDR1 and CDR2 are SGHRS and YFSETQ. This CDR3 contains 14 residues. CDR3 bases: TGCGCCAGCAGCTTAGCGGACGGCATAGATACGCAGTATTTT. It is translated as CASSLADGIDTQYF.

The J gene is TRBJ1-1, the V gene TRBV7-3, with D tentatively TRBD1 (6 bases). Per the germline V gene, CDR1 is SGHTA and CDR2 is FQGTGA. The CDR3 is made up of 14 amino acids. The V end was cut by 3 bases, the J end by 1 base, with 9 bases between. CDR3 amino acids: CASSFTGPNTEAFF. For the CDR3, the DNA is TGTGCCAGCAGCTTCACAGGGCCGAACACTGAAGCTTTCTTT.

This chain joins TRBV5-6 and TRBJ2-7; D call uncertain. V shed 3 bases and J shed 3 bases, with 7 bases lying between them. The germline gives CDR1 SGHDT, CDR2 YYEEEE. This CDR3 has 12 residues. The CDR3 loop is CASSSMSYEQYF. Here the CDR3 DNA reads TGTGCCAGCAGCTCTATGAGCTACGAGCAGTACTTC.

The gene calls are TRBV7-3 and TRBJ2-3; no clear D gene. Germline CDR1 reads SGHTA; CDR2 reads FQGTGA. This CDR3 has 13 amino acids. The V end was cut by 6 bases, the J end by 0 bases, with 7 bases between. The CDR3 nucleotides read TGTGCCAGCAGACCGGGTAGCACAGATACGCAGTATTTT. This sequence encodes CASRPGSTDTQYF.

The V and J genes are TRBV19 and TRBJ1-1, with D tentatively TRBD1 (6 bases). Per germline, CDR1 LNHDA and CDR2 SQIVND (reference sequence). Trimming stripped 5 bases from V and 2 bases from J, with 12 bases between. This CDR3 spans 14 amino acids. CDR3 amino acids: CASSPGTLNTEAFF. CDR3 DNA: TGTGCCAGTAGTCCCGGGACACTTAACACTGAAGCTTTCTTT.

The chain employs TRBV7-2 and TRBJ2-1, with unresolved D. Trimming removed 2 bases at V and 6 bases at J, with 8 bases between. CDR3 length: 13 amino acids. Germline loops: CDR1 SGHTA, CDR2 FQGNSA. As DNA, the CDR3 is TGTGCCAGCAGCTTACTTGGCTCCAATGAGCAGTTCTTC. As protein: CASSLLGSNEQFF.

The chain combines TRBV27 with TRBJ2-3, with 15 nucleotides matching TRBD2. CDR1 and CDR2 from the germline V gene are MNHEY and SMNVEV (reference sequence). V dropped 4 bases and J dropped 7; count of bases not matched to a gene: 3. The length of the CDR3 is 15 residues. CDR3 sequence reads: CASSSGLAGGNTQYF. CDR3 bases: TGTGCCAGCAGTTCGGGACTAGCGGGAGGTAATACGCAGTATTTT.

A single count supports this clone. The chain employs TRBV6-5 and TRBJ2-1, with a tentative D call TRBD2 (6 bases). The CDR3 length is 16 residues. V was pared by 0 bases and J by 9 bases, with 18 bases between. CDR1 MNHEY and CDR2 SVGAGI come from the germline V gene. The CDR3 spells CASSYSKTGRGGEQFF. The CDR3 coding sequence is TGTGCCAGCAGTTACTCGAAAACCGGGAGAGGCGGTGAGCAGTTCTTC.

The chain joins TRBV9 to TRBJ2-3; D possibly corresponds to TRBD2 (6 bases). This CDR3 spans 16 amino acids. Looked up from germline, CDR1 is SGDLS and CDR2 is YYNGEE. With 0 bases removed from V and 1 base from J, the gap between germline ends came to 12 bases. The CDR3 sequence: CASSVGNSGGTDTQYF. Written as DNA, the CDR3 is TGTGCCAGCAGCGTAGGGAATAGCGGAGGCACAGATACGCAGTATTTT.

The rearrangement uses TRBV19 and TRBJ2-7; 9 bases map to TRBD1. The CDR3 consists of 16 residues. CDR1 is LNHDA, CDR2 SQIVND, per germline (reference sequence). The V gene end was trimmed by 5 bases and the J gene end by 1 base; junction bases not matched to a gene: 9. The CDR3 nucleotides are TGTGCCAGTAGTTCTCCGTCGACAGGGGGGTCCTACGAGCAGTACTTC. Protein product: CASSSPSTGGSYEQYF. Based on the CDR3 plus reference TRBV19 and TRBJ2-7, the full variable domain is DGGITQSPKYLFRKEGQNVTLSCEQNLNHDAMYWYRQDPGQGLRLIYYSQIVNDFQKGDIAEGYSVSREKKESFPLTVTSAQKNPTAFYLCASSSPSTGGSYEQYFGPGTRLTVT.

This clone was counted a single time. This rearrangement joins TRBV11-2 to TRBJ2-5; possibly TRBD1 or TRBD2 for D (5 bases each). Trimming pared 6 bases from V and 5 bases from J, leaving 16 bases between. There are 14 residues in the CDR3. CDR1 is SGHAT and CDR2 is FQNNGV in the germline V gene. The CDR3 protein is CASRGERQQETQYF. The DNA of the CDR3 is TGTGCCAGCAGGGGGGAGAGGCAACAGGAGACCCAGTACTTC.

For the CDR3, the DNA is TGCGCCAGCAGCCAAGAACTAGCGGGAGGGAGGGAGACCCAGTACTTC. Residues: CASSQELAGGRETQYF. The J gene is TRBJ2-5, the V gene TRBV4-3, with 13 bases identical to TRBD2. The CDR3 sequence is 16 residues long. Unmatched junction bases numbered 3, after V lost 0 bases and J lost 5 bases. Germline V CDR1 and CDR2: LGHNA, YSLEER.

This chain links TRBV6-5 with TRBJ1-4; D ambiguous. This CDR3 spans 14 amino acids. Trimming shortened V by 6 bases and J by 5 bases, and 13 bases separated the two germline ends. Germline assignment: CDR1 MNHEY and CDR2 SVGAGI. The DNA for the CDR3 is TGTGCCAGCAGGAATGGACGGCAAAATGAAAAACTGTTTTTT. It codes for CASRNGRQNEKLFF.

The chain couples TRBV4-1 to TRBJ1-2; D may be TRBD1 (5 bases). V was clipped by 0 bases and J by 8 bases, with 16 bases between them. From germline, CDR1 is MGHRA and CDR2 YSYEKL. This CDR3 comprises 15 residues. CDR3 loop: CASSQDQSTAGGYTF. The CDR3 nucleotides read TGCGCCAGCAGCCAAGATCAGTCGACAGCGGGGGGCTACACCTTC.

The genes are TRBV6-6 and TRBJ1-1, with D possibly being TRBD1 (5 bases). Germline V gene sequence: CDR1 MNHNY, CDR2 SVGAGI (reference sequence). This CDR3 is 15 amino acids long. The V end lost 6 bases, the J end lost 1 base, and 15 bases lay between the germline ends. The CDR3 sequence is CASSSPPGQNTEAFF. The CDR3, as DNA: TGTGCCAGCAGCTCCCCGCCAGGGCAGAACACTGAAGCTTTCTTT.

V gene TRBV9 combines with J gene TRBJ1-2, with 7 nucleotides matching TRBD1. The V segment lost 3 bases and the J segment 0 bases; nucleotides outside the gene matches: 5. Germline CDR1 reads SGDLS; CDR2 reads YYNGEE. The CDR3 length is 15 residues. CDR3 DNA: TGTGCCAGCAGCGCCAACAGGGGAGCTAACTATGGCTACACCTTC. Amino acid sequence: CASSANRGANYGYTF.